Following are 30 T cell receptor beta chains from one sample sequenced in a study of human T cells and chemical hapten exposure. Documented time point: patch test 1, 2 weeks after DPC sensitization. The sample's treatment: therapeutic diphenylcyclopropenone sensitization with weekly scalp DPC. MiXCR, applied by TCRdb to the RACE reads, yields one record per CDR3 protein. This table has tens of thousands of distinct CDR3 sequences, roughly a tenth appearing once. Specimen: whole blood, collected in connection with sensitization to the hapten diphenylcyclopropenone (DPC). These receptors originate from a man aged 35-49 years with alopecia areata. Some clones in this sample may be carry-over from other donors' samples.

To note about this clonotype: A much larger clone sits a single nucleotide away, making a read error possible. This rearrangement joins TRBV28 to TRBJ1-2; tentative D call: TRBD1 (6 bases). The germline V and J ends were trimmed by 2 bases and 5 bases, with 12 bases remaining between them. This CDR3 is 14 amino acids long. The germline V gene has CDR1 MDHEN and CDR2 SYDVKM. The CDR3 coding sequence is TGTGCCAGCAGTTTAGACCCAGGGGAGTATGGCTACACCTTC. Translating it yields CASSLDPGEYGYTF.

This clonotype was observed at least ten times. The J gene is TRBJ1-3, the V gene TRBV6-5; D perhaps matches TRBD1 (5 bases). Trimming removed 5 bases from V and 0 bases from J, with 8 bases in between. Germline lookup yields CDR1 MNHEY and CDR2 SVGAGI. The CDR3 sequence is 14 residues long. The CDR3 bases are TGTGCCAGCAGTGACAGCTACTCTGGAAACACCATATATTTT. Protein sequence: CASSDSYSGNTIYF.

The chain is built from TRBV10-3 and TRBJ2-3; the D gene is possibly TRBD2 (5 bases). The V gene's germline CDR1 is ENHRY and CDR2 SYGVKD. V was pared by 3 bases and J by 4 bases, with 11 bases between. The CDR3 has 14 amino acids. CDR3 DNA: TGTGCCATCAGTGATGACGGGAAGCCAGATACGCAGTATTTT. Protein product: CAISDDGKPDTQYF.

This clonotype occurred a few times. The chain joins TRBV19 to TRBJ2-3; D ambiguous. Trimming removed 6 bases at V and 2 bases at J, with 15 bases between. Germline CDR1 LNHDA, CDR2 SQIVND (reference sequence). This CDR3 contains 15 residues. CDR3 region: CASSTLRFTTDTQYF. In DNA, the CDR3 is TGTGCCAGTAGCACACTCAGGTTTACCACAGATACGCAGTATTTT.

The table lists this clonotype with many counts. V usage is TRBV2 and J usage is TRBJ2-7; D assignment may be TRBD1 or TRBD2 (5 bases each). V dropped 3 bases and J dropped 3 bases, with 6 bases sitting between them. CDR1 is SNHLY, CDR2 FYNNEI, per germline. CDR3 length: 12 residues. CDR3 nucleotide sequence: TGTGCCAGCAGTGAGGGGGACTACGAGCAGTACGTC. It is translated as CASSEGDYEQYV.

This clonotype was recorded at least ten times. This chain connects TRBV4-2 to TRBJ1-5; 9 bases are a match to TRBD1. Germline lookup yields CDR1 LGHNA and CDR2 YNFKEQ. Unmatched junction bases numbered 16, after V lost 3 bases and J lost 7 bases. This CDR3 is 18 amino acids long. CDR3 nucleotide sequence: TGTGCCAGCAGCCATCCCCGGACGCGGGACAGGGTAGTCCAGCCCCAGCATTTT. Translation gives CASSHPRTRDRVVQPQHF.

This clonotype was seen more than once but under ten times. CDR3 loop: CASTSGTYNEQFF. The CDR3 bases are TGTGCCAGCACTAGCGGGACCTACAATGAGCAGTTCTTC. The chain links TRBV6-6 to TRBJ2-1; 9 bases are a match to TRBD2. V lost 7 bases to trimming and J lost 2 bases; unmatched junction nucleotides: 0. The germline V gene encodes CDR1 MNHNY and CDR2 SVGAGI (reference sequence). The length of the CDR3 is 13 residues.

This clonotype was picked up a small number of times. The chain has TRBV24-1 and TRBJ2-1, with a tentative D call TRBD2 (6 bases). V was pared by 9 bases and J by 7 bases, with 12 bases between. Germline CDR1 and CDR2: KGHDR and SFDVKD. The CDR3 runs to 12 residues. DNA of the CDR3: TGTGCCACCCTAGGAGGGCGGAATGAGCAGTTCTTC. Its protein is CATLGGRNEQFF.

At least ten counts were recorded for this clonotype. The chain uses TRBV27 and TRBJ2-3; a possible D gene is TRBD1 (5 bases). The length of the CDR3 is 15 residues. The germline V and J ends were trimmed by 2 bases and 2 bases, with 11 bases remaining between them. CDR1 and CDR2 from the germline V gene are MNHEY and SMNVEV (reference sequence). As DNA, the CDR3 is TGTGCCAGCAGTTTAGGCGGACAAGCCACAGATACGCAGTATTTT. Translation: CASSLGGQATDTQYF.

The genes are TRBV6-2 or TRBV6-3 and TRBJ1-5; weak D call: TRBD1 (5 bases). Germline assignment: CDR1 MNHEY and CDR2 SVGEGT. Deletions cut 6 bases from V and 4 bases from J, with 16 bases between. The CDR3 extends over 15 amino acids. The CDR3 here is CASRQGTGRNQPQHF. DNA of the CDR3: TGTGCCAGCAGACAAGGTACAGGTCGGAATCAGCCCCAGCATTTT.

The sample holds many counts of this clonotype. The gene calls are TRBV11-3 and TRBJ1-1; D uncertain. The CDR3 loop spans 13 amino acids. Germline assignment: CDR1 SGHNT and CDR2 YENEEA. V shed 4 bases and J shed 6 bases, with 12 bases lying between them. CDR3 residues: CASSSARTAEAFF. The CDR3 region has the DNA TGTGCCAGCAGCTCAGCCCGGACCGCTGAAGCTTTCTTT.

This clonotype has ten or more counts. This chain joins TRBV7-9 and TRBJ1-4; perhaps TRBD1 as D (5 bases). In germline, CDR1 is SEHNR, CDR2 FQNEAQ (reference sequence). V lost 3 bases to trimming and J lost 3 bases, with 8 bases between them. The CDR3 is 14 amino acids. CDR3 nucleotide sequence: TGTGCCAGCAGCTTGGCAGGGCCTAATGAAAAACTGTTTTTT. Translated, it gives CASSLAGPNEKLFF.

The chain has TRBV11-2 and TRBJ2-7, with 13 nucleotides matching TRBD2. Trimming cost V 5 bases and J 7 bases; bases outside gene matches: 5. Per germline, CDR1 SGHAT and CDR2 FQNNGV. There are 14 residues in the CDR3. The CDR3 region has the DNA TGTGCCAGCAGCCTCCGACTAGCGGGAGGTGAGCAGTACGTC. It translates to CASSLRLAGGEQYV.

This clonotype was detected many times. The chain links TRBV21-1 to TRBJ2-7; the table's TRBD2 call for D was not verified on the DNA. TRBV21-1 is labeled a pseudogene. The CDR3 loop spans 15 amino acids. In DNA form, the CDR3 reads TGTGCCAGCAGCAAAGAACTAGCGGGAGCCTACGAGCAGTACGTC. Amino acids: CASSKELAGAYEQYV.

In its sample, this clonotype was seen many times. The gene calls are TRBV12-3 or TRBV12-4 and TRBJ2-3, with D unresolved. The CDR3 is 12 residues long. V dropped 4 bases and J dropped 8 bases, with 10 bases sitting between them. The CDR3 is CASSWLIRTQYF. The CDR3 bases are TGTGCCAGCAGTTGGCTAATCCGTACGCAGTATTTT.

This clonotype turned up a few times. V gene TRBV18 combines with J gene TRBJ1-5; TRBD1 matches 7 bases. V trimming: 3 bases; J trimming: 3 bases; junction bases outside the gene matches: 2. In germline, CDR1 is KGHSH, CDR2 LQKENI. The length of the CDR3 is 14 residues. The CDR3 nucleotides are TGTGCCAGCTCACCCGGGACAGACAATCAGCCCCAGCATTTT. Its protein product is CASSPGTDNQPQHF.

The table lists this clonotype with a few counts. The V and J genes are TRBV4-1 and TRBJ1-5, with D hard to call. The germline CDR1 and CDR2 sequences are MGHRA and YSYEKL. The CDR3 sequence is 15 residues long. With 0 bases removed from V and 5 bases from J, the gap between germline ends came to 11 bases. The CDR3 coding sequence is TGCGCCAGCAGCCAAGAACGTCCAGGCGATCAGCCCCAGCATTTT. Its protein product is CASSQERPGDQPQHF.

The gene calls are TRBV18 and TRBJ2-5, with 7 positions matching TRBD2. The CDR3 covers 13 residues. Germline assignment: CDR1 KGHSH and CDR2 LQKENI. Trimming at V came to 5 bases and at J to 4 bases, leaving 4 bases not matched to a gene. In DNA, the CDR3 is TGTGCCAGCTCAGGGGACTACGGAGAGACCCAGTACTTC. This encodes CASSGDYGETQYF.

The chain is built from TRBV9 and TRBJ2-7; unclear D gene. The ends were cut back, 0 bases at V and 2 bases at J, with 12 bases in the middle. CDR1 is SGDLS and CDR2 is YYNGEE in the germline V gene. The CDR3 consists of 15 residues. This CDR3 reads CASSVGSEATYEQYF. CDR3 coding DNA: TGTGCCAGCAGCGTAGGGTCAGAAGCCACCTACGAGCAGTACTTC.

V is TRBV6-2 or TRBV6-3 and J is TRBJ2-2, with 12 bases lining up with TRBD2. Germline-derived CDR1 and CDR2 are MNHEY and SVGEGT. Trimming took 2 bases from V and 7 from J; bases not matched to a gene: 8. CDR3 size: 17 residues. The CDR3 DNA reads as TGTGCCAGCAGTTACCTAGCGGGAGGGCCAGTGGACGGGGAGCTGTTTTTT. This codes for CASSYLAGGPVDGELFF.

The chain combines TRBV27 with TRBJ1-5; D is perhaps TRBD1 (6 bases). V gave up 3 bases and J gave up 8 bases, with 11 bases separating them. This CDR3 is 13 amino acids long. CDR1 is MNHEY and CDR2 is SMNVEV in the germline V gene (reference sequence). The DNA of the CDR3 is TGTGCCAGCAGTTTCACAGGGATGGAGCCCCAGCATTTT. Protein sequence: CASSFTGMEPQHF.

The V call is TRBV12-3 or TRBV12-4, the J call TRBJ1-4, with D possibly matching TRBD1 (5 bases). CDR3 length: 15 amino acids. Trimming shortened V by 1 base and J by 6 bases, and 12 bases separated the two germline ends. In nucleotides, the CDR3 is TGTGCCAGCAGTTTAGGTGGGGCCAATCATGAAAAACTGTTTTTT. The encoded protein is CASSLGGANHEKLFF.

This clonotype turned up a few times. This rearrangement joins TRBV2 to TRBJ2-5; D is possibly TRBD1 or TRBD2 (5 bases each). This CDR3 region has 12 residues. Germline V lookup: CDR1 SNHLY, CDR2 FYNNEI. Trimming took off 7 bases at V and 6 bases at J, with 12 bases between the two ends. The DNA of the CDR3 is TGTGCCAGCACTGAGGGACCGAAGACCCAGTACTTC. This encodes CASTEGPKTQYF.

A note on this clonotype: Its ends do not fully match the called genes, so a read error is possible. The rearrangement uses TRBV7-7 and TRBJ2-2; 10 nucleotides line up with TRBD2. The CDR3 spans 18 residues. Germline loops: CDR1 SSHAT, CDR2 FNYEAQ (reference sequence). The CDR3 sequence is CASSLDVPSGSNTGELFF. The CDR3 nucleotides read TGTGCTAGCAGCTTAGATGTCCCTAGCGGGAGCAACACCGGGGAGCTGTTTTTT.

This chain joins TRBV6-2 or TRBV6-3 and TRBJ1-1; the D is unclear. Germline V gene lookup returns CDR1 MNHEY and CDR2 SVGEGT. The germline V and J ends were trimmed by 6 bases and 1 base, with 9 bases remaining between them. The CDR3 runs 13 residues. The CDR3 protein is CASRHRQNTEAFF. In nucleotides, the CDR3 is TGTGCCAGCAGACACCGACAGAACACTGAAGCTTTCTTT.

The chain joins TRBV2 to TRBJ2-2, with TRBD2 matching over 8 bases. With V trimmed by 11 bases and J by 6 bases, 11 bases remained unmatched. CDR3 length: 14 residues. Looked up from germline, CDR1 is SNHLY and CDR2 is FYNNEI. The DNA for the CDR3 is TGTGCCCGGGGGAGCGGGAGTGTCGCCGGGGAGCTGTTTTTT. Amino acids: CARGSGSVAGELFF. Complete variable domain (other parts from reference TRBV2 and TRBJ2-2): EPEVTQTPSHQVTQMGQEVILRCVPISNHLYFYWYRQILGQKVEFLVSFYNNEISEKSEIFDDQFSVERPDGSNFTLKIRSTKLEDSAMYFCARGSGSVAGELFFGEGSRLTVL.

The rearrangement uses TRBV15 and TRBJ1-1, with unresolved D. Trimming pared 0 bases from V and 5 bases from J, leaving 13 bases between. The CDR3 has 15 amino acids. The germline V gene encodes CDR1 LNHNV and CDR2 YYDKDF (reference sequence). The CDR3 reads CATSRERASGTEAFF. The CDR3 region has the DNA TGTGCCACCAGCAGAGAGCGGGCAAGCGGGACTGAAGCTTTCTTT.

This clonotype was detected only a few times. V gene TRBV9 combines with J gene TRBJ1-5, with D tentatively TRBD1 (5 bases). The CDR3 is made up of 16 amino acids. Germline loops: CDR1 SGDLS, CDR2 YYNGEE. The V end was cut by 4 bases, the J end by 2 bases, with 16 bases between. CDR3 nucleotides: TGTGCCAGCAGCCCCCATCATGGGGGGGGCAATCAGCCCCAGCATTTT. It codes for CASSPHHGGGNQPQHF.

This clonotype was observed a few times. The chain joins TRBV27 to TRBJ1-2; D gene unclear. Trimming removed 3 bases from V and 0 bases from J, with 11 bases in between. Germline CDR1 is MNHEY and CDR2 is SMNVEV (reference sequence). The CDR3 spans 15 residues. CDR3 coding DNA: TGTGCCAGCAGTTTCGTAGTCGGAGCTAACTATGGCTACACCTTC. This encodes CASSFVVGANYGYTF.

The chain is built from TRBV7-2 and TRBJ2-3, with 13 bases that match TRBD2. The CDR3 totals 18 residues. V lost 7 bases and J lost 0; bases outside the gene matches: 10. CDR1 and CDR2 (germline): SGHTA, FQGNSA. CDR3 DNA: TGTGCCAGCACCCCACTAGCGGGAGGGACCCGTAGCACAGATACGCAGTATTTT. Translation gives CASTPLAGGTRSTDTQYF.